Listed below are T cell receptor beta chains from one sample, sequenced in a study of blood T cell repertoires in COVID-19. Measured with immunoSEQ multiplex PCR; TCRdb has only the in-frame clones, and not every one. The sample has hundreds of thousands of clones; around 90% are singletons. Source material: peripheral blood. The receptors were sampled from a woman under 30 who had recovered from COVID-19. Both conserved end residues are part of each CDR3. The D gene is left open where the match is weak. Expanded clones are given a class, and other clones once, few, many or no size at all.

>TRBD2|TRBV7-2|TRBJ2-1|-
CASSLAGTSGNYNEQFF
TGTGCCAGCAGCTTAGCGGGGACTAGCGGTAACTACAATGAGCAGTTCTTC
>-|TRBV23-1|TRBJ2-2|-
CASSQSIKESLPGELFF
TGCGCCAGCAGTCAATCAATCAAGGAGAGTCTACCCGGGGAGCTGTTTTTT
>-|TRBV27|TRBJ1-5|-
CASSFRGAPDQPQHF
TGTGCCAGCAGTTTTCGGGGGGCGCCGGATCAGCCCCAGCATTTT
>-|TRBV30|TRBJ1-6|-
CAWRLDRNSPLHF
TGTGCCTGGAGGCTCGACAGAAATTCACCCCTCCACTTT
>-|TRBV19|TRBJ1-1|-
CASSRAGYVNTEAFF
TGTGCCAGTAGTAGGGCTGGGTATGTGAACACTGAAGCTTTCTTT
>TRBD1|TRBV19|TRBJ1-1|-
CASSKGSNRDRGYTEAFF
TGTGCCAGTAGTAAGGGGTCAAACCGGGACAGGGGCTACACTGAAGCTTTCTTT
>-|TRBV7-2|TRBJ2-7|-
CASTQGSGPYEQYF
TGTGCCAGCACCCAGGGTAGTGGCCCCTACGAGCAGTACTTC
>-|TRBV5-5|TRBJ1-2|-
CASSLDPTGTYGYTF
TGTGCCAGCAGCTTGGACCCAACAGGGACCTATGGCTACACCTTC
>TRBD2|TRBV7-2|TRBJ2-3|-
CASSPRTSGATDTQYF
TGTGCCAGCAGCCCGCGGACTAGCGGAGCCACAGATACGCAGTATTTT
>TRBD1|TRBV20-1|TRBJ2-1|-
CSASYRGEQFF
TGCAGTGCTAGTTACAGGGGCGAGCAGTTCTTC
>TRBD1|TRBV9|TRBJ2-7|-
CASSVAPTGAYEQYF
TGTGCCAGCAGCGTAGCCCCGACAGGGGCATACGAGCAGTACTTC
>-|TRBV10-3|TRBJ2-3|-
CAITPGSTSTDTQYF
TGTGCCATCACGCCGGGGTCAACAAGCACAGATACGCAGTATTTT
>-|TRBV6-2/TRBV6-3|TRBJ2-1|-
CASSSSGLLYNEQFF
TGTGCCAGCAGTTCGTCCGGACTACTCTACAATGAGCAGTTCTTC
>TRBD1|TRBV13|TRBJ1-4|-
CASSSRGQGEKLFF
TGTGCCAGCAGCTCAAGGGGGCAGGGTGAAAAACTGTTTTTT
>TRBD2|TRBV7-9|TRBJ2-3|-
CASSLSLAGGTDTQYF
TGTGCCAGCAGCTTGTCGCTAGCGGGAGGCACAGATACGCAGTATTTT
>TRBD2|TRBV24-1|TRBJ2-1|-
CATSDEKQGTSGSHEQFF
TGTGCCACCAGTGATGAGAAGCAGGGGACTAGCGGGAGCCATGAGCAGTTCTTC
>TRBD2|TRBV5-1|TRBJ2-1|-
CASSLPERDWENEQFF
TGCGCCAGCAGCTTACCGGAGCGGGATTGGGAGAATGAGCAGTTCTTC
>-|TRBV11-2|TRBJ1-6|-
CASSLDEGVGSPLHF
TGTGCCAGCAGCTTAGATGAGGGGGTAGGCTCACCCCTCCACTTT
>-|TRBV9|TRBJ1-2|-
CASSVNGGNYGYTF
TGTGCCAGCAGCGTAAACGGTGGTAACTATGGCTACACCTTC
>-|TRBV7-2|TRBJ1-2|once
CASSLVEGDGYTF
TGTGCCAGCAGCTTAGTCGAGGGGGACGGCTACACCTTC
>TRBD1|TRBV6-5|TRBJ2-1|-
CASRGQVSYNEQFF
TGTGCCAGCCGGGGACAGGTCTCCTACAATGAGCAGTTCTTC
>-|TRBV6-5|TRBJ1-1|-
CASSYSQNTEAFF
TGTGCCAGCAGTTACTCCCAGAACACTGAAGCTTTCTTT
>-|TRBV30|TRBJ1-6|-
CAWSPAGNSPLHF
TGTGCCTGGAGTCCTGCGGGGAATTCACCCCTCCACTTT
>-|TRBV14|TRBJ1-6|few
CASSQLTGGRSPLHF
TGTGCCAGCAGCCAACTGACAGGCGGTCGTTCACCCCTCCACTTT
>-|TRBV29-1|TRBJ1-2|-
CSVEDLIYGYTF
TGCAGCGTTGAAGATCTTATCTATGGCTACACCTTC
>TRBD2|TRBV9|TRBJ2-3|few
CASSGSGRADRDTQYF
TGTGCCAGCAGCGGTAGCGGGAGGGCCGATCGTGATACGCAGTATTTT
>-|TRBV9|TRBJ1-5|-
CASSNRDTHQPQHF
TGTGCCAGCAGCAACCGGGACACCCATCAGCCCCAGCATTTT
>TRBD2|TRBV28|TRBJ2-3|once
CASSGLAGNTDTQYF
TGTGCCAGCAGTGGACTAGCGGGGAACACAGATACGCAGTATTTT
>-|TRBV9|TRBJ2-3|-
CASSDSRGKVDTQYF
TGTGCCAGCAGCGACTCACGGGGTAAGGTGGATACGCAGTATTTT
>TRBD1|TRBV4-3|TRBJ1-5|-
CASSPRQGNQPQHF
TGCGCCAGCAGCCCCCGACAGGGTAATCAGCCCCAGCATTTT
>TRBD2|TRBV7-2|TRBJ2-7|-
CASSYMTSGPPGEQYF
TGTGCCAGCAGCTACATGACTAGCGGGCCCCCCGGGGAGCAGTACTTC
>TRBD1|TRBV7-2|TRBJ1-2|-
CASSLTSGGDYGYTF
TGTGCCAGCAGCTTAACCTCAGGGGGCGACTATGGCTACACCTTC
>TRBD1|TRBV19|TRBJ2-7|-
CASSPDRGLFREQYF
TGTGCCAGTAGTCCAGACAGGGGGCTTTTTCGCGAGCAGTACTTC
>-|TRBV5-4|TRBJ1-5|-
CASSLPGRNQPQHF
TGTGCCAGCAGCTTACCAGGGAGGAATCAGCCCCAGCATTTT
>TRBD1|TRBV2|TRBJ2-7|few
CAIPLTGAHSYEQYF
TGTGCCATCCCGTTAACAGGGGCTCACTCCTACGAGCAGTACTTC
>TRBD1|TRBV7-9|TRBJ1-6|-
CASSLGPTGTSPLHF
TGTGCCAGCAGCTTAGGACCGACAGGGACCTCACCCCTCCACTTT
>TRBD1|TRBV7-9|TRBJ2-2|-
CASSQLGTDNTGELFF
TGTGCCAGCAGCCAGCTGGGGACAGATAACACCGGGGAGCTGTTTTTT
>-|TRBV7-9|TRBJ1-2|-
CASSLDLSGYTF
TGTGCCAGCAGCCTCGACTTGTCTGGCTACACCTTC
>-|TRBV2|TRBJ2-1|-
CASSETRFYNEQFF
TGTGCCAGCAGTGAAACTAGGTTCTACAATGAGCAGTTCTTC
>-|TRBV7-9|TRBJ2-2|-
CASNQGTGELFF
TGTGCCAGCAATCAGGGCACCGGGGAGCTGTTTTTT
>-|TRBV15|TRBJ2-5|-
CATSPRGQQEAQYF
TGTGCCACCAGCCCGCGGGGGCAGCAAGAGGCCCAGTACTTC
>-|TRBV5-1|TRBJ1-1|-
CASSIVTGLSTEAFF
TGCGCCAGCAGCATAGTGACAGGTCTGAGCACTGAAGCTTTCTTT
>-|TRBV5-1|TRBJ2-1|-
CASSIGLYNEQFF
TGCGCCAGCAGCATCGGACTTTACAATGAGCAGTTCTTC
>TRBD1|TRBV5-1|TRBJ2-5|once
CASSLAGGRETQYF
TGCGCCAGCAGCTTGGCAGGGGGACGGGAGACCCAGTACTTC
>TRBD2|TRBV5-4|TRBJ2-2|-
CASSYPSGRAPGELFF
TGTGCCAGCAGCTACCCTAGCGGGAGGGCCCCCGGGGAGCTGTTTTTT
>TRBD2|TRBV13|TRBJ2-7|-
CASSIRLAGAHEQYF
TGTGCCAGCAGCATCCGACTAGCGGGAGCACACGAGCAGTACTTC